These T cell receptor beta chains were read from a single sample in a study of a mutant IDH1 vaccine in newly diagnosed glioma. No antigen is known for these receptors. Some clones are missing from TCRdb's copy, which holds only in-frame ones; the method was immunoSEQ multiplex PCR. The sample consists of about 60,000 clones, roughly nine tenths of them appearing once. The specimen comprised PBMCs, sampled from a glioma patient whose treatment included an IDH1 peptide vaccine. These receptors came from a man in his forties with glioma. Both conserved end residues are trimmed from each CDR3.

>11|TRBV2
ASSPQGGQPQH
>13|TRBV5-1
ASTSNPGTYNEQF
>10|TRBV5-5
ASSFTGWTQY
>13|TRBV19
ASSISGTGGYEQY
>16|TRBV9
ASSSGTSGKKGSYEQY
>13|TRBV7-2
ASSFSTSGKYEQY
>12|TRBV27
ASSLGGMNSEQY
>12|TRBV6-6
ASSYSKGDYGYT
>11|TRBV7-9
ASSLQGSGWQF
>13|TRBV6-4
ASSDSTDTTGELF
>12|TRBV25-1
ASSESHRGEKLF
>11|TRBV9
ASSPGQGRKLF
>16|TRBV5-1
ASSLSAIGDDSAYEQY
>12|TRBV7-9
ASSLVRFKETQY
>15|TRBV4-2
ASSQALAGGPGETQY
>14|TRBV5-8
ASSLFSGQVYNEQF
>11|TRBV12-5
ASGLGGYETQY
>14|TRBV5-8
ASSLFVGSSYNEQF
>10|TRBV27
ASSQGGQPQH
>12|TRBV7-2
ASSARITNTEAF
>13|TRBV15
ATSRTRGLNTEAF
>13|TRBV19
ASSPALDGLGGYT
>13|TRBV18
ASSPGEGATYEQY
>14|TRBV27
ASREGVSSNTGELF
>12|TRBV28
ASSKTGYNQPQH
>9|TRBV5-1
ASSLAYEQY
>11|TRBV6-1
ASSETVNQPQH
>15|TRBV19
ASSMSDGSSSNTEAF
>10|TRBV6-1
ASSRPRVEQF
>9|TRBV28
ASLRDYGYT
>10|TRBV7-9
ASTRDIPGYT
>15|TRBV6-4
ASSERLGLAGADTQY
>12|TRBV27
ASGGKGGGRIQY
>12|TRBV5-1
ASSLLTGVYEQY
>13|TRBV9
ASSRSLESYNEQF
>11|TRBV29-1
SVGRGPNYGYT
>14|TRBV4-3
ASSQESGSGRNEQF
>10|TRBV9
ASSTTYNEQF
>14|TRBV19
ASSPLTGLGNQPQH
>11|TRBV29-1
SGLGLDGDEQF
>15|TRBV27
ASRAFGLATNTGELF
>14|TRBV6-5
TSSYRGTSGINEQF
>13|TRBV9
ASSVEAVLDYGYT
>14|TRBV5-1
ASSPRLAAPSYEQY
>13|TRBV7-9
ASSLTTGEGYGYT
>11|TRBV29-1
SVAGTANQPQH
>13|TRBV6-6
ASTDPRDPSYEQY
>12|TRBV6-5
ASSFDRGRETQY
>13|TRBV11-2
ASSRGQLYSNTIY
>12|TRBV18
ASSPRQSNEKLF
>14|TRBV9
ASSERDSGGYNEQF
>14|TRBV19
ASSIAGLAEIYEQY
>11|TRBV7-9
ASSFKGNTEAF
>13|TRBV11-2
ASSLSTAGSYGYT
>12|TRBV7-9
ASSRRGSNQPQH